This is a list of T cell receptor beta chains from one sample in a study of cytomegalovirus exposure and HLA in healthy donors. Produced via immunoSEQ multiplex PCR; TCRdb's table is partial and in-frame only. The data contain fewer than 120,000 clones, approximately 78% of them singletons. Sample: PBMCs. These receptors all stem from a woman aged 25-40 years in good health and CMV-seronegative. Both conserved end residues are part of each CDR3. D genes are given only for firm matches. Only some rows state a clone size, as once, few, many or a class for expanded clones.

TRBJ2-3,TRBV5-1,few,TRBD2,CASSWGTSARTDTQYF,TGCGCCAGCAGCTGGGGGACTAGCGCCCGCACAGATACGCAGTATTTT
TRBJ2-3,TRBV20-1,-,TRBD1,CSADRGDTQYF,TGCAGTGCTGACAGGGGAGATACGCAGTATTTT
TRBJ2-7,TRBV5-4,-,-,CASSAGGAVTDEQYF,TGTGCCAGCAGCGCCGGAGGCGCCGTGACGGACGAGCAGTACTTC
TRBJ1-5,TRBV10-3,few,-,CAISDQGNQPQHF,TGTGCCATCAGTGATCAGGGCAATCAGCCCCAGCATTTT
TRBJ1-2,TRBV7-9,-,TRBD1,CASSGGQWGYGYTF,TGTGCCAGCAGCGGGGGACAGTGGGGCTATGGCTACACCTTC
TRBJ1-2,TRBV5-1,-,TRBD1,CASSLGDRDYGYTF,TGCGCCAGCAGCTTGGGGGACAGAGACTATGGCTACACCTTC
TRBJ1-1,TRBV14,-,-,CASSQDLITAEAFF,TGTGCCAGCAGCCAAGATCTAATAACAGCTGAAGCTTTCTTT
TRBJ1-2,TRBV4-1,-,-,CASSQDRIQRNYGYTF,TGCGCCAGCAGCCAAGATAGAATACAGCGGAACTATGGCTACACCTTC
TRBJ1-1,TRBV4-1,-,TRBD1,CASSQPQGSSTEAFF,TGCGCCAGCAGCCAACCACAGGGGTCCAGCACTGAAGCTTTCTTT
TRBJ2-3,TRBV7-9,-,TRBD2,CASSGGLAGTDTQYF,TGTGCCAGCAGCGGAGGACTAGCGGGCACAGATACGCAGTATTTT
TRBJ2-1,TRBV25-1,-,TRBD1,CASSDDREVYNEQFF,TGTGCCAGCAGTGATGACAGGGAAGTGTACAATGAGCAGTTCTTC
TRBJ1-2,TRBV30,-,-,CGTAVTDYGYTF,TGTGGGACTGCGGTAACGGACTATGGCTACACCTTC
TRBJ1-1,TRBV20-1,-,-,CSGARGTEAFF,TGCAGTGGCGCGAGGGGGACTGAAGCTTTCTTT
TRBJ2-2,TRBV4-2,-,TRBD2,CASSQVIPGTSGGDGELFF,TGTGCCAGCAGCCAAGTTATCCCCGGGACTAGCGGGGGGGACGGGGAGCTGTTTTTT
TRBJ1-2,TRBV19,-,-,CASSIWVSDGYTF,TGTGCCAGTAGTATTTGGGTGAGCGATGGCTACACCTTC
TRBJ2-1,TRBV9,-,-,CASSVTPGSSYNEQFF,TGTGCCAGCAGCGTAACCCCGGGTAGCTCCTACAATGAGCAGTTCTTC
TRBJ1-1,TRBV30,-,-,CAWRTGQLYTEAFF,TGTGCCTGGAGAACCGGACAGTTGTACACTGAAGCTTTCTTT
TRBJ2-7,TRBV10-3,-,-,CAIRPPGRIYEQYF,TGTGCCATCAGGCCCCCAGGCAGGATCTACGAGCAGTACTTC
TRBJ2-1,TRBV6-5,few,-,CASRNGGLGYNEQFF,TGTGCCAGCAGGAACGGGGGATTAGGGTACAATGAGCAGTTCTTC
TRBJ2-6,TRBV13,few,-,CASSLPGESEVSGANVLTF,TGTGCCAGCAGCTTGCCCGGTGAGTCGGAGGTGTCTGGGGCCAACGTCCTGACTTTC
TRBJ2-3,TRBV7-6,-,TRBD2,CASSFLTWTSDTDPSTDTQYF,TGTGCCAGCAGCTTCTTAACCTGGACTAGCGATACCGACCCGAGCACAGATACGCAGTATTTT
TRBJ2-5,TRBV19,-,-,CASSLDTEETQYF,TGTGCCAGTAGTCTCGACACCGAAGAGACCCAGTACTTC
TRBJ1-3,TRBV30,-,-,CAWSATRSSGNTIYF,TGTGCCTGGAGTGCGACTCGAAGCTCTGGAAACACCATATATTTT
TRBJ2-7,TRBV28,-,TRBD1,CASSSGGAGFHEQYF,TGTGCCAGCAGTTCAGGGGGCGCGGGTTTCCACGAGCAGTACTTC
TRBJ1-5,TRBV29-1,-,TRBD1,CSVRTGSDQPQHF,TGCAGCGTAAGGACAGGGTCGGACCAGCCCCAGCATTTT
TRBJ2-6,TRBV7-9,-,-,CASSPGQFSGANVLTF,TGTGCCAGCAGCCCCGGACAGTTCTCTGGGGCCAACGTCCTGACTTTC
TRBJ2-7,TRBV9,-,TRBD1,CASSAGQGVGEQYF,TGTGCCAGCAGCGCAGGACAGGGGGTCGGAGAGCAGTACTTC